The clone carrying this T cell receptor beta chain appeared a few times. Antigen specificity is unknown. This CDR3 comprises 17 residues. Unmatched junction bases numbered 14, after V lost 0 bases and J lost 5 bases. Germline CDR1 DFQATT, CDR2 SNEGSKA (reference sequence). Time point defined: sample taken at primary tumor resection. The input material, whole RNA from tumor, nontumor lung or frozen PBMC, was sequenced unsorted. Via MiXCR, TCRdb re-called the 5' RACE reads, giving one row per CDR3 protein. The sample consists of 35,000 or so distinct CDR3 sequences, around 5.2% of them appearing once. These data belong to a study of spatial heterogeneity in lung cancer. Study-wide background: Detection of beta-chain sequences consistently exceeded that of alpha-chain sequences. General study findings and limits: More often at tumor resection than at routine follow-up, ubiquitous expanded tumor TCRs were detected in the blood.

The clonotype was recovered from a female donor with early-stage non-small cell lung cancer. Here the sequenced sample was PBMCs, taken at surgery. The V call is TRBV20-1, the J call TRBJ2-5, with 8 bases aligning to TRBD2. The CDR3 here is CSARDYALAGYEETQYF. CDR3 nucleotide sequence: TGCAGTGCTAGAGATTACGCCTTAGCGGGGTATGAGGAGACCCAGTACTTC.